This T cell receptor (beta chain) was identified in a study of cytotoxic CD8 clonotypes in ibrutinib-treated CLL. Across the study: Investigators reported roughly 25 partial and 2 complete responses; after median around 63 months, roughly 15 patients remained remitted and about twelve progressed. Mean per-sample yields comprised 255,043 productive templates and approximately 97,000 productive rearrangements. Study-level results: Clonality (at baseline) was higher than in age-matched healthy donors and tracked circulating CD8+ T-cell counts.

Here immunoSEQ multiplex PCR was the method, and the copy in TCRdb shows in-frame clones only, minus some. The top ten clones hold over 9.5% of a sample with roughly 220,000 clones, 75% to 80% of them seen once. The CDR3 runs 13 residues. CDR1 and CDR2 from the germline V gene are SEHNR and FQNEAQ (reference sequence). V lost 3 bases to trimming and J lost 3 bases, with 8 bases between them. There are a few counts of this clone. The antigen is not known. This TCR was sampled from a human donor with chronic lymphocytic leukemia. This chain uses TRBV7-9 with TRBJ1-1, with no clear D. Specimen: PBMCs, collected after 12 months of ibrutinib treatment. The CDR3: CASSFKGDTEAFF. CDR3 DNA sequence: TGTGCCAGCAGCTTTAAGGGTGACACTGAAGCTTTCTTT.